The clone carrying this TCR beta chain was seen a handful of times. Its antigen is currently unknown. Each CDR3 protein is one row after TCRdb ran MiXCR on the RT-PCR reads. The sample shows about 650,000 distinct CDR3 sequences, about 15% of them seen only once. These data are taken from a study of response to subunit inactivated influenza vaccine. Regarding the study as a whole: The authors proposed limited new T cell recruitment per seasonal influenza vaccination.

The V gene's germline CDR1 is SGHDT and CDR2 YYEEEE. This CDR3 is 16 amino acids long. The germline V and J ends were trimmed by 6 bases and 8 bases, with 23 bases remaining between them. This chain joins TRBV5-6 and TRBJ1-4; D is unclear. Sequencing used PBMCs from blood, obtained roughly 2 weeks before vaccination. The receptor was isolated from a man aged 50-60 years who received an inactivated influenza vaccine. The DNA for the CDR3 is TGTGCCAGCATTCCGTGGGGTCACGCACCTGAGGAAAAACTGTTTTTT. Translating gives CASIPWGHAPEEKLFF.